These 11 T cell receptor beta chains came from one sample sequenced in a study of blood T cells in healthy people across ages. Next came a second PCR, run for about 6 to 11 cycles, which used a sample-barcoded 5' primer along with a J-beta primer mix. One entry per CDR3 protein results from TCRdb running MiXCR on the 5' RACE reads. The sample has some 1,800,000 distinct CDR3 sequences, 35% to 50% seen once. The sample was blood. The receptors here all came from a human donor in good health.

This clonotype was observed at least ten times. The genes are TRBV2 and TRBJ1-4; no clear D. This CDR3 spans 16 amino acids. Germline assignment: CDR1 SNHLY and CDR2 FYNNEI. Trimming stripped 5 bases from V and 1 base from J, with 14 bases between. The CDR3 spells CASSKTAGLTNEKLFF. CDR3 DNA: TGTGCCAGCAGTAAAACCGCGGGTCTAACTAATGAAAAACTGTTTTTT.

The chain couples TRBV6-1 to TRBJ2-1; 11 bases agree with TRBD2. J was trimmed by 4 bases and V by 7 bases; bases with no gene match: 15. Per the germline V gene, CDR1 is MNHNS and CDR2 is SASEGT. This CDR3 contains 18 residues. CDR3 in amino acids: CASTKEGSGGAVYNEQFF. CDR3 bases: TGTGCCAGCACCAAAGAAGGTAGCGGGGGGGCAGTGTACAATGAGCAGTTCTTC.

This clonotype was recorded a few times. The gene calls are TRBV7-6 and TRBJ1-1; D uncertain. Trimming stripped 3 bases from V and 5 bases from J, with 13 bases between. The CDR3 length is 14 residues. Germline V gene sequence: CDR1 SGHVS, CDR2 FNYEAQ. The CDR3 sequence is CASSFGELGTEAFF. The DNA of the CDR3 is TGTGCCAGCAGCTTCGGGGAACTGGGGACTGAAGCTTTCTTT.

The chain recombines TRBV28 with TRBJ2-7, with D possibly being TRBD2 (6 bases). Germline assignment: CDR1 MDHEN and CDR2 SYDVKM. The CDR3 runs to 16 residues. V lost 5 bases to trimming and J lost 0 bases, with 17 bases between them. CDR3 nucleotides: TGTGCCAGCAGTATATCCCTGCGGGGAGCCTCCTACGAGCAGTACTTC. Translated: CASSISLRGASYEQYF. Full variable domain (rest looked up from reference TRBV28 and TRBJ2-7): DVKVTQSSRYLVKRTGEKVFLECVQDMDHENMFWYRQDPGLGLRLIYFSYDVKMKEKGDIPEGYSVSREKKERFSLILESASTNQTSMYLCASSISLRGASYEQYFGPGTRLTVT.

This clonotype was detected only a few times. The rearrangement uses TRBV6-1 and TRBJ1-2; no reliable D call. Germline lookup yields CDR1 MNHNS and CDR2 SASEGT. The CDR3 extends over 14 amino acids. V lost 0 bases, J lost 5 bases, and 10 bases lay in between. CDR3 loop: CASSEAPGFYGYTF. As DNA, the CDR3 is TGTGCCAGCAGTGAAGCTCCGGGGTTTTATGGCTACACCTTC.

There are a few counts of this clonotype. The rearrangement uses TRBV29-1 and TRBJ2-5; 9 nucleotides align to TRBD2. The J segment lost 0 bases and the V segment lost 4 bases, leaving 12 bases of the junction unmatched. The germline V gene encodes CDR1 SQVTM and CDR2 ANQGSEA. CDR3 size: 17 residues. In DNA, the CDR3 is TGCAGCGTTGGGTTGATAGCGGGGGTGGAGTACCAAGAGACCCAGTACTTC. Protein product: CSVGLIAGVEYQETQYF.

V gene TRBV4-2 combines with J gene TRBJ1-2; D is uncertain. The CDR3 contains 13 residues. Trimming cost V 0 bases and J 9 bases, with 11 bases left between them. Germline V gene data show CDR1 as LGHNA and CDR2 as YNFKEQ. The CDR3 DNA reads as TGTGCCAGCAGCCAAGATTCAATGCCCAGCTACACCTTC. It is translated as CASSQDSMPSYTF.

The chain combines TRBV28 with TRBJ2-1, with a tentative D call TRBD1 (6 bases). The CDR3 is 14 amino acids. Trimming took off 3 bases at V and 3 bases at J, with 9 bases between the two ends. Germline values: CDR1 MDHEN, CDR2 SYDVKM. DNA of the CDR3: TGTGCCAGCAGTTTCTCGGACAGCTACAATGAGCAGTTCTTC. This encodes CASSFSDSYNEQFF.

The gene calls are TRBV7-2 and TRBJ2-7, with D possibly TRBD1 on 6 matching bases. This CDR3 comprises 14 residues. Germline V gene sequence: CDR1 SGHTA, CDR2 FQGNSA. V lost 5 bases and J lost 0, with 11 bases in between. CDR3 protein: CASSRDMSSYEQYF. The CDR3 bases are TGTGCCAGCAGCCGGGACATGAGCTCCTACGAGCAGTACTTC.

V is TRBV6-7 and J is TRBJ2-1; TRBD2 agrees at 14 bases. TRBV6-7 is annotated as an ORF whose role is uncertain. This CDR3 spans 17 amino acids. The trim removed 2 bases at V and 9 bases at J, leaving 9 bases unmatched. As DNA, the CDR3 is TGTGCCAGCAGTTACCCCAAAAGACTAGCGGGGGGGATTGAGCAGTTCTTC. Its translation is CASSYPKRLAGGIEQFF.

In DNA, the CDR3 is TGCGCCAGCAGCTTTGCCGACAGTGGGACTGAAGCTTTCTTT. It yields the protein CASSFADSGTEAFF. The chain employs TRBV5-1 and TRBJ1-1, with a weak D call TRBD1 (5 bases). This CDR3 contains 14 residues. V dropped 2 bases and J dropped 5 bases, with 13 bases sitting between them. In germline, CDR1 is SGHRS, CDR2 YFSETQ.